One sample yielded the 24 T cell receptor beta chains listed below, sequenced in a study of T cells after yellow fever vaccination (dated by TCRdb to the late 2010s). Library construction relied on 5' RACE. TCRdb records Illumina NovaSeq 6000 as the sequencer. The raw public data were reprocessed by TCRdb itself: fastp quality trimming at Q25, MiXCR clonotype calling, in-frame beta chains only. Each CDR3 protein appears once, grouped with its most common genes and DNA. This sample is represented by about 220,000 distinct CDR3 sequences; 3% to 4% of them were singletons. The ten largest clones represent approximately 3% of the sample. The treatment or condition label on this specimen signifies: live attenuated yellow fever vaccine strain. Sequenced material: CD4+ T cells sorted from PBMCs, taken 10 days after the yellow fever booster vaccination. The receptors were gathered from a man younger than 35 who received the YFV17D yellow fever vaccine.

This clonotype was found a few times. The gene calls are TRBV25-1 and TRBJ2-4, with D possibly being TRBD1 (6 bases). Germline CDR1 MGHDK, CDR2 SYGVNS. The CDR3 runs 13 residues. The germline V and J ends were trimmed by 1 base and 12 bases, with 13 bases remaining between them. Here the CDR3 reads CASSEWTVPNQYF. As DNA, the CDR3 is TGTGCCAGCAGTGAATGGACAGTACCAAATCAGTACTTC.

This clonotype was recorded many times. J is TRBJ1-2 and V is TRBV11-2; 7 bases are a match to TRBD1. Germline CDR1 reads SGHAT; CDR2 reads FQNNGV. Germline trimming cut 4 bases from V and 4 bases from J; bases unmatched to any gene: 6. The CDR3 spans 14 residues. CDR3 bases: TGTGCCAGCAGCTCCGTCCGACAGGGCTATGGCTACACCTTC. Its translation: CASSSVRQGYGYTF.

This clonotype was picked up a small number of times. The genes are TRBV4-2 and TRBJ2-7; D unclear. Trimming pared 4 bases from V and 2 bases from J, leaving 15 bases between. The CDR3 spans 15 residues. Germline CDR1 LGHNA, CDR2 YNFKEQ. CDR3 amino acids: CASSRKESPPYEQYF. The CDR3 bases are TGTGCCAGCAGCCGAAAGGAGTCCCCTCCCTACGAGCAGTACTTC.

This clonotype was counted many times. The chain carries TRBV5-4 and TRBJ2-5, with D maybe TRBD1 (6 bases). Trimming left V 0 bases short and J 4 bases short, with 25 bases between. This CDR3 is 19 amino acids long. Germline lookup yields CDR1 SGHNT and CDR2 YYREEE (reference sequence). The CDR3, as DNA: TGTGCCAGCAGCTTGGACCCCCCGAGGAGAATGGGGGCCGGAGAGACCCAGTACTTC. Protein product: CASSLDPPRRMGAGETQYF.

This clonotype was seen a handful of times. This sequence joins TRBV5-6 and TRBJ1-2; perhaps TRBD1 as D (6 bases). Trimming pared 4 bases from V and 2 bases from J, leaving 18 bases between. The length of the CDR3 is 16 residues. The germline V gene has CDR1 SGHDT and CDR2 YYEEEE. The CDR3 loop is CASSSGPDRFNYGYTF. In DNA form, the CDR3 reads TGTGCCAGCAGCAGCGGACCAGACAGGTTCAACTATGGCTACACCTTC.

This clonotype has a handful of counts. The chain recombines TRBV9 with TRBJ1-1; D perhaps matches TRBD1 (5 bases). The CDR3 runs 12 residues. The V and J ends lost 0 bases and 11 bases respectively, with 11 bases between them. In germline, CDR1 is SGDLS, CDR2 YYNGEE. CDR3 amino acids: CASSVVGGAAFF. The CDR3, as DNA: TGTGCCAGCAGCGTAGTCGGCGGGGCGGCTTTCTTT. The complete variable domain, with remaining parts taken from reference TRBV9 and TRBJ1-1, reads DSGVTQTPKHLITATGQRVTLRCSPRSGDLSVYWYQQSLDQGLQFLIQYYNGEERAKGNILERFSAQQFPDLHSELNLSSLELGDSALYFCASSVVGGAAFFGQGTRLTVV.

This clonotype was counted many times. The chain is built from TRBV5-1 and TRBJ2-2; TRBD1 is a possible D gene (6 bases). V was cut by 4 bases and J by 6 bases, with 10 bases left in between. The CDR3 length is 13 residues. From germline, CDR1 is SGHRS and CDR2 YFSETQ. CDR3 DNA sequence: TGCGCCAGCAGCATGGGACAAGCCGGGGAGCTGTTTTTT. Its protein product is CASSMGQAGELFF.

This clonotype was counted at least ten times. The CDR3 protein is CASSSKSGAPNTEAFF. DNA of the CDR3: TGTGCCAGCAGCTCTAAGTCAGGGGCTCCGAACACTGAAGCTTTCTTT. The chain recombines TRBV7-8 with TRBJ1-1, with D perhaps TRBD1 (6 bases). V was shortened by 4 bases and J by 1 base, with 16 bases between the two germline ends. Germline V gene data show CDR1 as SGHVS and CDR2 as FQNEAQ. The CDR3 loop spans 16 amino acids.

The chain joins TRBV5-6 to TRBJ1-1; no firm D call. V lost 5 bases and J lost 3, with 11 bases in between. The germline V gene encodes CDR1 SGHDT and CDR2 YYEEEE. The CDR3 is 13 amino acids. CDR3: CASRADRYTEAFF. For the CDR3, the DNA is TGTGCCAGCAGAGCGGACCGGTACACTGAAGCTTTCTTT.

This clonotype was counted many times. The V gene is TRBV20-1, the J gene TRBJ2-1, with TRBD2 matching over 8 bases. J lost 5 bases, V lost 0 bases, and 9 bases had no gene match. This CDR3 is 16 amino acids long. Germline V gene data show CDR1 as DFQATT and CDR2 as SNEGSKA (reference sequence). CDR3: CSARDPRAGAHNEQFF. The CDR3 coding sequence is TGCAGTGCTAGAGATCCCAGAGCGGGGGCCCACAATGAGCAGTTCTTC.

The rearrangement joins TRBV27 to TRBJ1-1, with TRBD1 identical over 8 bases. Germline V gives CDR1 MNHEY, CDR2 SMNVEV (reference sequence). The V gene end was trimmed by 6 bases and the J gene end by 9 bases; junction bases not matched to a gene: 12. This CDR3 spans 14 amino acids. The CDR3 loop is CASRLMTGEGKAFF. The CDR3 region has the DNA TGTGCCAGCAGATTAATGACAGGGGAGGGAAAAGCTTTCTTT.

This clonotype was seen repeatedly, ten times or more. The genes are TRBV7-2 and TRBJ2-7; 8 nucleotides agree with TRBD2. V dropped 5 bases and J dropped 5; count of bases not matched to a gene: 5. The CDR3 contains 13 residues. Germline loops: CDR1 SGHTA, CDR2 FQGNSA. CDR3 coding DNA: TGTGCCAGCAGCCTCCAGCGGGGGAACGAGCAGTACTTC. This sequence encodes CASSLQRGNEQYF.

The table lists this clonotype with many counts. The rearrangement uses TRBV20-1 and TRBJ2-5; 16 positions agree with TRBD2. Germline-derived CDR1 and CDR2 are DFQATT and SNEGSKA (reference sequence). V lost 2 bases and J lost 5; bases outside the gene matches: 11. The CDR3 consists of 18 residues. The CDR3 loop is CSARRRGTSGGALETQYF. The CDR3 DNA is TGCAGTGCTAGACGACGCGGGACTAGCGGGGGGGCCTTGGAGACCCAGTACTTC.

This clonotype was seen many times. This rearrangement joins TRBV2 to TRBJ1-6; D perhaps matches TRBD1 (6 bases). In germline, CDR1 is SNHLY, CDR2 FYNNEI. The length of the CDR3 is 13 residues. V was cut by 7 bases and J by 6 bases, with 10 bases left in between. The CDR3 loop reads CASKRGPNSPLHF. The DNA of the CDR3 is TGTGCCAGCAAACGGGGGCCTAATTCACCCCTCCACTTT. Full variable domain (outside the CDR3, taken from reference TRBV2 and TRBJ1-6): EPEVTQTPSHQVTQMGQEVILRCVPISNHLYFYWYRQILGQKVEFLVSFYNNEISEKSEIFDDQFSVERPDGSNFTLKIRSTKLEDSAMYFCASKRGPNSPLHFGNGTRLTVT.

This clonotype was counted ten times or more. This sequence joins TRBV18 and TRBJ2-3, with D hard to call. With 5 bases removed from V and 1 base from J, the gap between germline ends came to 13 bases. Germline V gene data show CDR1 as KGHSH and CDR2 as LQKENI. This CDR3 region has 15 residues. CDR3 bases: TGTGCCAGCTCAATTAACCCGAGTGGCACAGATACGCAGTATTTT. It encodes CASSINPSGTDTQYF.

Many counts were recorded for this clonotype. The V gene is TRBV5-1, the J gene TRBJ2-1; unclear D gene. Germline V lookup: CDR1 SGHRS, CDR2 YFSETQ. The V end lost 0 bases, the J end lost 7 bases, and 14 bases lay between the germline ends. The CDR3 runs to 15 residues. CDR3 residues: CASSLVPGPRNEQFF. The CDR3 DNA reads as TGCGCCAGCAGCTTGGTACCGGGTCCCCGGAATGAGCAGTTCTTC.

In its sample, this clonotype was seen a few times. This chain joins TRBV24-1 and TRBJ2-3; the D gene could be TRBD1 or TRBD2 (5 bases each). The V end was cut by 3 bases, the J end by 9 bases, with 21 bases between. The germline V gene has CDR1 KGHDR and CDR2 SFDVKD. The CDR3 totals 16 residues. The CDR3 loop reads CATSDNGAGKPGTQYF. CDR3 sequence (DNA): TGTGCCACCAGTGATAACGGGGCAGGGAAGCCTGGGACGCAGTATTTT.

This clonotype was observed a handful of times. The J gene is TRBJ1-1, the V gene TRBV29-1; tentative D call: TRBD1 (5 bases). This CDR3 spans 14 amino acids. Germline V gene data show CDR1 as SQVTM and CDR2 as ANQGSEA. V lost 0 bases and J 4 bases, leaving 12 bases between the germline ends. This CDR3 is CSVEDTGLTTEAFF. The CDR3 bases are TGCAGCGTTGAAGATACGGGACTCACCACTGAAGCTTTCTTT. Drawing the rest from reference TRBV29-1 and TRBJ1-1, the complete variable domain is SAVISQKPSRDICQRGTSLTIQCQVDSQVTMMFWYRQQPGQSLTLIATANQGSEATYESGFVIDKFPISRPNLTFSTLTVSNMSPEDSSIYLCSVEDTGLTTEAFFGQGTRLTVV.

This clonotype occurred many times. This chain uses TRBV7-9 with TRBJ1-3; D possibly corresponds to TRBD1 (6 bases). Germline CDR1 and CDR2: SEHNR and FQNEAQ (reference sequence). The V and J ends lost 2 bases and 8 bases respectively, with 22 bases between them. The CDR3 totals 17 residues. The CDR3 sequence is CASSLRSRTERTDTIYF. The CDR3 bases are TGTGCCAGCAGCTTAAGGTCCCGGACAGAGAGAACGGACACCATATATTTT. The full variable domain, with the rest looked up from reference TRBV7-9 and TRBJ1-3, is DTGVSQNPRHKITKRGQNVTFRCDPISEHNRLYWYRQTLGQGPEFLTYFQNEAQLEKSRLLSDRFSAERPKGSFSTLEIQRTEQGDSAMYLCASSLRSRTERTDTIYFGEGSWLTVV.

This clonotype was seen many times. The chain uses TRBV5-4 and TRBJ2-1; D unclear. Germline V gene data show CDR1 as SGHNT and CDR2 as YYREEE (reference sequence). CDR3 length: 15 amino acids. With 1 base removed from V and 1 base from J, the gap between germline ends came to 9 bases. This CDR3 reads CASSLMTSSYNEQFF. In DNA form, the CDR3 reads TGTGCCAGCAGCTTGATGACGAGTTCCTACAATGAGCAGTTCTTC.

In its sample, this clonotype was seen many times. This chain links TRBV7-3 with TRBJ1-1, with a weak D call TRBD1 (5 bases). Trimming took off 2 bases at V and 8 bases at J, with 15 bases between the two ends. Germline V gene sequence: CDR1 SGHTA, CDR2 FQGTGA. The CDR3 is 14 amino acids. CDR3 in amino acids: CASSLWGGTEEAFF. The CDR3 region has the DNA TGTGCCAGCAGCTTATGGGGGGGGACGGAGGAAGCTTTCTTT.

This clonotype was picked up many times. CDR3 sequence reads: CASSLEGGQGYEQYF. The CDR3 DNA reads TGTGCCAGCAGTTTAGAGGGGGGACAGGGCTACGAGCAGTACTTC. The chain couples TRBV12-3 or TRBV12-4 to TRBJ2-7; 9 bases align to TRBD1. Trimming cost V 1 base and J 3 bases; bases outside gene matches: 4. The CDR3 extends over 15 amino acids.

This clonotype was recorded many times. V is TRBV25-1 and J is TRBJ2-6; no reliable D call. The germline CDR1 and CDR2 sequences are MGHDK and SYGVNS. The CDR3 spans 16 residues. With 1 base removed from V and 0 bases from J, the gap between germline ends came to 7 bases. The CDR3 region is CASSESGSSGANVLTF. The CDR3, as DNA: TGTGCCAGCAGTGAATCCGGTTCCTCTGGGGCCAACGTCCTGACTTTC. The full variable domain, rest sourced from reference TRBV25-1 and TRBJ2-6, is EADIYQTPRYLVIGTGKKITLECSQTMGHDKMYWYQQDPGMELHLIHYSYGVNSTEKGDLSSESTVSRIRTEHFPLTLESARPSHTSQYLCASSESGSSGANVLTFGAGSRLTVL.

Notes on this clonotype: A much larger clone is a single base away; this may be a read error. The chain couples TRBV7-2 to TRBJ2-7; perhaps TRBD1 as D (6 bases). CDR1 and CDR2 (germline): SGHTA, FQGNSA. Trimming pared 0 bases from V and 5 bases from J, leaving 14 bases between. The CDR3 totals 15 residues. The CDR3 sequence: CASSLAPGHGDEQYF. The CDR3 nucleotides read TGTGCCAGCAGCTTAGCGCCGGGACATGGGGACGAGCAGTACTTC.